Listed here are 13 T cell receptor beta chains from one sample, sequenced in a study of T cells in Graves' hyperthyroidism and ophthalmopathy. From RNA transcripts, TCR beta CDR3 regions were amplified. HTBI primers were used for first-round RT-PCR of the TCR CDR3. In TCRdb, the multiplex PCR reads were re-called with MiXCR into one record per CDR3 protein. The sample lists roughly 700,000 distinct CDR3 sequences; 14% were seen once. The sequencing input was blood. The origin of the receptors is a woman between 18 and 29 years old with Graves' hyperthyroidism.

The CDR3, as DNA: TGTGCCAGCAGCCAAGATCTGGCTAGCGGGAGATTGATGGAGACCCAGTACTTC. This sequence encodes CASSQDLASGRLMETQYF. The V call is TRBV14, the J call TRBJ2-5; 10 nucleotides agree with TRBD2. The CDR3 loop spans 18 amino acids. CDR1 SGHDN and CDR2 FVKESK come from the germline V gene. V was pared by 0 bases and J by 5 bases, with 12 bases of the junction left unmatched. The variable domain in full, completed from reference TRBV14 and TRBJ2-5, reads EAGVTQFPSHSVIEKGQTVTLRCDPISGHDNLYWYRRVMGKEIKFLLHFVKESKQDESGMPNNRFLAERTGGTYSTLKVQPAELEDSGVYFCASSQDLASGRLMETQYFGPGTRLLVL.

Details on this clonotype: A much larger clone differs by one base, so this may be a read error. The chain combines TRBV28 with TRBJ2-7, with TRBD2 matching 13 bases. Gene TRBJ2-1 matches the end of the DNA better, so the J call may be wrong. This CDR3 region has 16 residues. Germline V gene lookup returns CDR1 MDHEN and CDR2 SYDVKM. In nucleotides, the CDR3 is TGTGCCAGCAGTTTGGCCGGGACTAGCGGGAAGTACGAGCAGTTCTTC. This sequence encodes CASSLAGTSGKYEQFF.

This clonotype has only a few counts. V is TRBV3-1 and J is TRBJ2-1; D possibly matches TRBD1 or TRBD2 (5 bases each). The germline gives CDR1 LGHDT, CDR2 YNNKEL (reference sequence). V was pared by 1 base and J by 3 bases, with 13 bases between. The CDR3 sequence is 16 residues long. CDR3 residues: CASSQVTGGLYNEQFF. In DNA form, the CDR3 reads TGTGCCAGCAGCCAAGTAACAGGAGGACTCTACAATGAGCAGTTCTTC.

V is TRBV28 and J is TRBJ1-2; TRBD1 might be the D (6 bases). The V end lost 2 bases, the J end lost 5 bases, and 18 bases lay between the germline ends. This CDR3 is built from 16 residues. Germline V gene sequence: CDR1 MDHEN, CDR2 SYDVKM. This chain's CDR3 is CASSLTAGGPRYGYTF. CDR3 nucleotide sequence: TGTGCCAGCAGTTTAACCGCCGGGGGGCCTAGGTATGGCTACACCTTC.

This clonotype was counted between two and nine times. This chain links TRBV7-8 with TRBJ2-7; 10 bases line up with TRBD2. Germline values: CDR1 SGHVS, CDR2 FQNEAQ. This CDR3 has 15 residues. J lost 4 bases, V lost 2 bases, and 5 bases had no gene match. CDR3 sequence (DNA): TGTGCCAGCAGCTTATTGGTTAGCGGGGGGTACGAGCAGTACTTC. Protein: CASSLLVSGGYEQYF.

This clonotype was detected a few times. The gene calls are TRBV27 and TRBJ2-1; tentatively, D is TRBD1 or TRBD2 (5 bases each). V was clipped by 6 bases and J by 8 bases, with 20 bases between them. The CDR3 contains 15 residues. Germline loops: CDR1 MNHEY, CDR2 SMNVEV (reference sequence). The CDR3: CASSLRGTRPDEQFF. The CDR3 nucleotides are TGTGCCAGCAGCCTACGAGGGACCCGCCCCGATGAGCAGTTCTTC.

Many counts were recorded for this clonotype. This chain joins TRBV7-9 and TRBJ1-1; D is perhaps TRBD1 (6 bases). Germline CDR1 SEHNR, CDR2 FQNEAQ (reference sequence). This CDR3 spans 16 amino acids. The V gene lost 5 bases and the J gene lost 7 bases, with 23 bases spanning the gap. CDR3: CASSLSGAIRNGEAFF. CDR3 nucleotides: TGTGCCAGCAGCCTATCAGGGGCGATCAGAAACGGTGAAGCTTTCTTT.

This clonotype was counted between two and nine times. The V gene is TRBV4-3, the J gene TRBJ2-7, with 8 bases matching TRBD2. After removal of 2 bases from V and 2 bases from J, the junction contained 14 bases not matched to a gene. Germline CDR1 LGHNA, CDR2 YSLEER. The CDR3 has 18 residues. CDR3 loop: CASSQKYTPGLDPYEQYF. The CDR3, as DNA: TGCGCCAGCAGCCAAAAGTATACACCGGGACTAGATCCCTACGAGCAGTACTTC.

As regards this clonotype: Given a much more abundant clone one base away, this may be a read error. This rearrangement joins TRBV10-3 to TRBJ2-7, with TRBD2 as a possible D gene (5 bases). Germline V gene lookup returns CDR1 ENHRY and CDR2 SYGVKD. V was cut by 10 bases and J by 2 bases, with 12 bases left in between. The CDR3 is 12 residues long. CDR3 DNA: TGTGCCACCTGGTCCGGGGCCTACGAGCAGTACTTC. This encodes CATWSGAYEQYF.

In its sample, this clonotype was seen a few times. The chain carries TRBV11-2 and TRBJ2-1; 12 nucleotides match TRBD2. This CDR3 spans 15 amino acids. Germline V gene data show CDR1 as SGHAT and CDR2 as FQNNGV. V was clipped by 2 bases and J by 6 bases; unmatched bases: 2. The CDR3 is CASSLQGLAGNEQFF. Here the CDR3 DNA reads TGTGCCAGCAGCTTACAGGGACTAGCGGGCAATGAGCAGTTCTTC.

This clonotype has a count of ten or more. The chain carries TRBV12-3 or TRBV12-4 and TRBJ1-1, with unresolved D. Trimming cost V 2 bases and J 5 bases, with 15 bases left between them. CDR3 length: 15 residues. DNA for the CDR3: TGTGCCAGCAGTTTAAGCGTTCTCATGGGGACTGAAGCTTTCTTT. Amino acids: CASSLSVLMGTEAFF.

Only a few counts were recorded for this clonotype. The chain joins TRBV15 to TRBJ2-7; D is uncertain. The CDR3 consists of 15 residues. The germline V gene encodes CDR1 LNHNV and CDR2 YYDKDF (reference sequence). V was trimmed by 0 bases and J by 2 bases, leaving 11 bases between them. This CDR3 reads CATSRDPPPTYEQYF. CDR3 nucleotide sequence: TGTGCCACCAGCAGAGATCCTCCTCCCACCTACGAGCAGTACTTC.

The J gene is TRBJ2-2, the V gene TRBV3-1; the D is unclear. In germline, CDR1 is LGHDT, CDR2 YNNKEL (reference sequence). The CDR3 runs to 15 residues. Trimming shortened V by 1 base and J by 1 base, and 7 bases separated the two germline ends. The CDR3 DNA follows: TGTGCCAGCAGCCAAGTTACGGAGAACACCGGGGAGCTGTTTTTT. Protein: CASSQVTENTGELFF. Together with reference TRBV3-1 and TRBJ2-2, the CDR3 gives the full variable domain: DTAVSQTPKYLVTQMGNDKSIKCEQNLGHDTMYWYKQDSKKFLKIMFSYNNKELIINETVPNRFSPKSPDKAHLNLHINSLELGDSAVYFCASSQVTENTGELFFGEGSRLTVL.